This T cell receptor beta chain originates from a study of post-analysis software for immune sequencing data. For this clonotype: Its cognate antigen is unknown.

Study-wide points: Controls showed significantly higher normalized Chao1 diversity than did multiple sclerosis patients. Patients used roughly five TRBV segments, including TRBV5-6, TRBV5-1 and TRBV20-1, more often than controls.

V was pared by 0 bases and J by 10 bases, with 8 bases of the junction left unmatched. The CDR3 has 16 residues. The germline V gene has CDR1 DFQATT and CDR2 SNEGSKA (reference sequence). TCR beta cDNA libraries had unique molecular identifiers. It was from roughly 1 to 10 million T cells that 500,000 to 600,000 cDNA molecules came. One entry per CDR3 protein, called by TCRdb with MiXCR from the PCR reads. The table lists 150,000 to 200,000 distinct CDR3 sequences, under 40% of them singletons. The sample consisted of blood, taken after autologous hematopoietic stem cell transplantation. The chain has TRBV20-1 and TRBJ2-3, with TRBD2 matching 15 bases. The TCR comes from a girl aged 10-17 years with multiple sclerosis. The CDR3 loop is CSARDSGTSGRKAQYF. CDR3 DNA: TGCAGTGCTAGAGATTCCGGGACTAGCGGGAGGAAGGCGCAGTATTTT.